A selection of T cell receptor beta chains follows, all from one sample in a study of human T cells and chemical hapten exposure. MiXCR was run by TCRdb on the RACE reads, yielding one entry per CDR3 protein. In the table there are about 80,000 distinct CDR3 sequences, around 15% of which are singletons. Sequenced material: whole blood, taken in connection with sensitization to the hapten diphenylcyclopropenone (DPC). All receptors come from a woman aged 45-59 years with alopecia areata. Some clones in this sample may be carry-over from other donors' samples. CDR3s include the opening cysteine and the closing phenylalanine or tryptophan. D genes are given only for firm matches. Some rows mark clone size as missing; the rest say once, few, many or name a class of expanded clone.

NA NA TRBJ2-3 TRBV5-1 TGCGCCAGCAGCTTGGGTCTCGAAACAAACACAGATACGCAGTATTTT CASSLGLETNTDTQYF
NA NA TRBJ1-5 TRBV7-9 TGTGCCAGCAGCTTTGGGGCTGGCAATCAGCCCCAGCATTTT CASSFGAGNQPQHF
TRBD1 NA TRBJ2-6 TRBV28 TGTGCCAGCAGGAGGGCAGGGGGAAGCTCTGGGGCCAACGTCCTGACTTTC CASRRAGGSSGANVLTF
NA many TRBJ2-5 TRBV7-6 TGTGCCAGCAGCTTCCCGGGCGGAGCGCAAGAGACCCAGTACTTC CASSFPGGAQETQYF
NA few TRBJ2-2 TRBV10-2 TGCGCCAGCATGAGGCGGGAGAACACCGGGGAGCTGTTTTTT CASMRRENTGELFF
NA many TRBJ1-5 TRBV7-2 TGTGCCAGCAGCTTAGCTGGGGGCGCTGCCCAGCCCCAGCATTTT CASSLAGGAAQPQHF
NA few TRBJ1-2 TRBV29-1 TGCAGCGTTGCACCAGGGCGGAACTATGGCTACACCTTC CSVAPGRNYGYTF
NA many TRBJ1-1 TRBV9 TGTGCCAGCAGCCCGATCGGCACTGAAGCTTTCTTT CASSPIGTEAFF
NA NA TRBJ2-2 TRBV9 TGTGCCAGCAGCGCGAGGAACACCGGGGAGCTGTTTTTT CASSARNTGELFF
TRBD1 few TRBJ1-1 TRBV28 TGTGCCAGCAGTGACACCCGATATAGGGGGCTCCGTGAGAAAGGAACTGAAGCTTTCTTT CASSDTRYRGLREKGTEAFF
NA few TRBJ2-5 TRBV7-2 TGTGCCAGCAGCTCCCAATCGGACAGCGAGACCCAGTACTTC CASSSQSDSETQYF
TRBD1 NA TRBJ2-2 TRBV10-2 TGCGCCAGCAGAGGGACAGGGGCCACCGGGGAGCTGTTTTTT CASRGTGATGELFF
NA NA TRBJ1-5 TRBV5-1 TGCGCCAGCAGCTTGAGTTTATCCACCGGCCCCCAGCATTTT CASSLSLSTGPQHF
TRBD2 few TRBJ2-2 TRBV9 TGTGCCAGCAGCGCGCAACCGGGACTAGCCCCCGGGGAGCTGTTTTTT CASSAQPGLAPGELFF
NA few TRBJ2-3 TRBV27 TGTGCCAGCAGTTTATTCTTGGGGAGCACAGATACGCAGTATTTT CASSLFLGSTDTQYF
TRBD1 NA TRBJ2-1 TRBV12-3/TRBV12-4 TGTGCCAGCAGTTTGACAGGGGGGGTTTACAATGAGCAGTTCTTC CASSLTGGVYNEQFF